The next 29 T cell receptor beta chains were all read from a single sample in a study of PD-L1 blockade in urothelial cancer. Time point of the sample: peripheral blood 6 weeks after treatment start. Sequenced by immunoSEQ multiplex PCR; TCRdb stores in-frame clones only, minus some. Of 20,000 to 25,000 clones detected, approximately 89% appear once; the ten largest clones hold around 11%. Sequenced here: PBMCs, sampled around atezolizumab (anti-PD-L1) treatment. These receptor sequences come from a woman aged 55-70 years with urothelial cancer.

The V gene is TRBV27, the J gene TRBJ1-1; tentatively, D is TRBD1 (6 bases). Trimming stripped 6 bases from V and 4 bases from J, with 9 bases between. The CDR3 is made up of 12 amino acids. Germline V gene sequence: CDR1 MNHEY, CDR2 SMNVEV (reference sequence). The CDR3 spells CASRLGATEAFF. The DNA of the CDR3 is TGTGCCAGCAGGTTGGGGGCCACTGAAGCTTTCTTT.

CDR3 amino acids: CASSLVLGGFYGYTF. As DNA, the CDR3 is TGTGCCAGCAGCTTAGTTTTAGGGGGCTTCTATGGCTACACCTTC. V gene TRBV7-9 combines with J gene TRBJ1-2; 7 bases line up with TRBD1. Germline V gene lookup returns CDR1 SEHNR and CDR2 FQNEAQ (reference sequence). The CDR3 is 15 amino acids. V lost 1 base and J lost 4; bases outside the gene matches: 6.

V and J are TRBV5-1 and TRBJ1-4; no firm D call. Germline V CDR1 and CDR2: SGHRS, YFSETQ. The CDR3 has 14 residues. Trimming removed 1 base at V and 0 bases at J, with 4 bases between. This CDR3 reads CASSLTPTNEKLFF. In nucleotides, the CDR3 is TGCGCCAGCAGCTTGACACCAACTAATGAAAAACTGTTTTTT.

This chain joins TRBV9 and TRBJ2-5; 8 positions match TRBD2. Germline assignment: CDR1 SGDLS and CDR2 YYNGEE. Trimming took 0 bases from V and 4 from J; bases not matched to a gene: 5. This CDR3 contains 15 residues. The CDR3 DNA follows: TGTGCCAGCAGCGTAGTCGGGAGGGAGGGAGAGACCCAGTACTTC. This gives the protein CASSVVGREGETQYF.

The CDR3 spells CASSQVEGIAGNNEQFF. The DNA for the CDR3 is TGTGCCAGCAGCCAAGTTGAGGGAATAGCGGGGAACAATGAGCAGTTCTTC. The V and J genes are TRBV4-2 and TRBJ2-1; 8 nucleotides agree with TRBD2. Germline V CDR1 and CDR2: LGHNA, YNFKEQ. J was trimmed by 5 bases and V by 1 base; bases with no gene match: 10. CDR3 length equals 17 residues.

In nucleotides, the CDR3 is TGTGCCAGCAGCCCAGGGGCGGGAGAGTTCAATGAGCAGTTCTTC. This gives the protein CASSPGAGEFNEQFF. The V call is TRBV13, the J call TRBJ2-1, with D possibly TRBD2 on 7 matching bases. The V end was cut by 5 bases, the J end by 6 bases, with 17 bases between. The CDR3 has 15 residues. Germline V CDR1 and CDR2: PRHDT, FYEKMQ (reference sequence). Looking up the rest from reference TRBV13 and TRBJ2-1 gives the full variable domain: AAGVIQSPRHLIKEKRETATLKCYPIPRHDTVYWYQQGPGQDPQFLISFYEKMQSDKGSIPDRFSAQQFSDYHSELNMSSLELGDSALYFCASSPGAGEFNEQFFGPGTRLTVL.

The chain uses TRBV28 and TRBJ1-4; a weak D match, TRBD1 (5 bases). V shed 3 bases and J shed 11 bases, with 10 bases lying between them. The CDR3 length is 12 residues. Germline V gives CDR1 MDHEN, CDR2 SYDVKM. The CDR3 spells CASSFLGTKLFF. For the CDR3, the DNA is TGTGCCAGCAGTTTTTTGGGGACTAAACTGTTTTTT.

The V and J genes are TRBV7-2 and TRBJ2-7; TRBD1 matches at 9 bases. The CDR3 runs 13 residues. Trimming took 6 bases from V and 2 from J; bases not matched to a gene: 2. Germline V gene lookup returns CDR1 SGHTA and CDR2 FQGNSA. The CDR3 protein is CASRQGAAYEQYF. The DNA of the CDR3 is TGTGCCAGCAGACAGGGGGCGGCCTACGAGCAGTACTTC.

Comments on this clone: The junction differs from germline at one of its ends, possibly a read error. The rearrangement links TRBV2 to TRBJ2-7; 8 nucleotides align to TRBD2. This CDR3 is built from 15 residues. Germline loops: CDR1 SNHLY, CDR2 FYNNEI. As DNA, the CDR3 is TGTGCCAGCAGCGAAGGAGTAGCGGGACTTTACGAGCAGTACTTC. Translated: CASSEGVAGLYEQYF.

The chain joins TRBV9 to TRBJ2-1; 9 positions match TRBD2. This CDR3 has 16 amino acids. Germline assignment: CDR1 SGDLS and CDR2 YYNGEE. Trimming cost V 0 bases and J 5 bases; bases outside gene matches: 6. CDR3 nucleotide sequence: TGTGCCAGCAGCGTAGGAGCGGGGGGTTTGGACAATGAGCAGTTCTTC. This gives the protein CASSVGAGGLDNEQFF. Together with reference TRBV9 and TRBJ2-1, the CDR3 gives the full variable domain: DSGVTQTPKHLITATGQRVTLRCSPRSGDLSVYWYQQSLDQGLQFLIQYYNGEERAKGNILERFSAQQFPDLHSELNLSSLELGDSALYFCASSVGAGGLDNEQFFGPGTRLTVL.

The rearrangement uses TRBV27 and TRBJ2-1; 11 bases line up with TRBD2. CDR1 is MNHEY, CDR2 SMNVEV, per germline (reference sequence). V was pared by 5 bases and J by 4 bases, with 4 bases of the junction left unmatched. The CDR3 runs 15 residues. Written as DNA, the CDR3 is TGTGCCAGCAGTACCGGGACTAGCGGTTACAATGAGCAGTTCTTC. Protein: CASSTGTSGYNEQFF.

For the CDR3, the DNA is TGTGCCATCAGTGAGTCGGCGGGAGGGTTCATCAATGAGCAGTTCTTC. Its protein is CAISESAGGFINEQFF. The J gene is TRBJ2-1, the V gene TRBV10-3; the match to TRBD2 covers 9 bases. V was pared by 0 bases and J by 6 bases, with 6 bases of the junction left unmatched. This CDR3 is built from 16 residues. In germline, CDR1 is ENHRY, CDR2 SYGVKD.

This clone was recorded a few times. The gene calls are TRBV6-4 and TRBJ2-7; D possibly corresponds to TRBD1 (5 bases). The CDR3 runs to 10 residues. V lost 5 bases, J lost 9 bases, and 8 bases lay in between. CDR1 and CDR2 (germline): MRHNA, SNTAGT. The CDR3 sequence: CASSRQMQYF. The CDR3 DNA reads TGTGCCAGCAGTCGACAGATGCAGTACTTC.

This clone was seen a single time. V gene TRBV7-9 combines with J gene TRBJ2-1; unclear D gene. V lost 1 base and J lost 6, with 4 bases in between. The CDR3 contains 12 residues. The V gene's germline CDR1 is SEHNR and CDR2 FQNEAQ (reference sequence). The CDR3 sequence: CASSLGLNEQFF. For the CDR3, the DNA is TGTGCCAGCAGCTTAGGTCTCAATGAGCAGTTCTTC.

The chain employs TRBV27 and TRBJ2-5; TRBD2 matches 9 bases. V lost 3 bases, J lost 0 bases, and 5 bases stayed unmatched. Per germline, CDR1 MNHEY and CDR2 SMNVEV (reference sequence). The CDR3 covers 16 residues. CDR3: CASSFLSSGNQETQYF. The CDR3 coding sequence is TGTGCCAGCAGTTTCCTGTCTAGCGGGAACCAAGAGACCCAGTACTTC.

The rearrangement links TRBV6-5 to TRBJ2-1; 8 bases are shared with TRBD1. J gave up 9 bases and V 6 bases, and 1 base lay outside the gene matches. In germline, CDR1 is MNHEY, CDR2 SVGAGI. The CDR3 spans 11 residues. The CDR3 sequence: CASRTGGEQFF. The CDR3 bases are TGTGCCAGCAGAACAGGGGGTGAGCAGTTCTTC.

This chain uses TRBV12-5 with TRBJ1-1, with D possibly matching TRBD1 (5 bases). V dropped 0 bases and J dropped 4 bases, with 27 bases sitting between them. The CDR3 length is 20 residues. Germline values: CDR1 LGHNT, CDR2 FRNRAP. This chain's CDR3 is CASGLVLPSVNPRRGTEAFF. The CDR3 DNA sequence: TGTGCTAGTGGTTTGGTACTCCCCAGCGTCAATCCCAGGAGGGGCACTGAAGCTTTCTTT. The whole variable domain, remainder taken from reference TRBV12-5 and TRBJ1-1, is DARVTQTPRHKVTEMGQEVTMRCQPILGHNTVFWYRQTMMQGLELLAYFRNRAPLDDSGMPKDRFSAEMPDATLATLKIQPSEPRDSAVYFCASGLVLPSVNPRRGTEAFFGQGTRLTVV.

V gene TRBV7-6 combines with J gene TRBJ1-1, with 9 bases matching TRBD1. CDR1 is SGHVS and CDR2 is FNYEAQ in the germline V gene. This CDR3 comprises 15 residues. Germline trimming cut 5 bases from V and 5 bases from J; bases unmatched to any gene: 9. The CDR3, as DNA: TGTGCCAGCAGCCGCATGACAGGGGGGGGGACTGAAGCTTTCTTT. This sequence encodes CASSRMTGGGTEAFF. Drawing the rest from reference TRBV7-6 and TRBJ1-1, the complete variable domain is GAGVSQSPRYKVTKRGQDVALRCDPISGHVSLYWYRQALGQGPEFLTYFNYEAQQDKSGLPNDRFSAERPEGSISTLTIQRTEQRDSAMYRCASSRMTGGGTEAFFGQGTRLTVV.

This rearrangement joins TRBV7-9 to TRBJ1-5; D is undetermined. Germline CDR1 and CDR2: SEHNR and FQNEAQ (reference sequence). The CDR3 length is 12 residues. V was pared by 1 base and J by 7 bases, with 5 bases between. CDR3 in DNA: TGTGCCAGCAGCTTAGATATACAGCCCCAGCATTTT. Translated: CASSLDIQPQHF.

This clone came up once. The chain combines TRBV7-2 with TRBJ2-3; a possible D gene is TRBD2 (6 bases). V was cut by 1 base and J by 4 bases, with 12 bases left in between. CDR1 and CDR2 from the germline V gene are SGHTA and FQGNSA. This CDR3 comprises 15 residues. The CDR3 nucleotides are TGTGCCAGCAGCTTAGATAGGCTAGCGTCAGATACGCAGTATTTT. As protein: CASSLDRLASDTQYF.

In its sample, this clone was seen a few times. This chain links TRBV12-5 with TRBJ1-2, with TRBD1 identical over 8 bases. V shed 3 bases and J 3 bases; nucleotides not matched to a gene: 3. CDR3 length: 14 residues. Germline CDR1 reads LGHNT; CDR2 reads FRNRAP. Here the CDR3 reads CASGFSDRDYGYTF. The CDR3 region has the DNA TGTGCTAGTGGTTTTTCGGACAGGGACTATGGCTACACCTTC.

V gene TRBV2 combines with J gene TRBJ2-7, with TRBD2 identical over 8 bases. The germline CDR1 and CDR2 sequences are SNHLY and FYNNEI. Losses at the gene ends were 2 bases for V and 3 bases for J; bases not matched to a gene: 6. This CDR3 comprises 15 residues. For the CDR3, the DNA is TGTGCCAGCAGTGAATACCGGGGGGGCTTCTACGAGCAGTACTTC. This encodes CASSEYRGGFYEQYF.

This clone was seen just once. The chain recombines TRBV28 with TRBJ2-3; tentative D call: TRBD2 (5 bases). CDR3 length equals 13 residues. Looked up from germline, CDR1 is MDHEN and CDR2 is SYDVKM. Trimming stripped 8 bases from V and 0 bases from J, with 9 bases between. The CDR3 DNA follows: TGTGCCAGCTCTGGCGGGAGCACAGATACGCAGTATTTT. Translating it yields CASSGGSTDTQYF. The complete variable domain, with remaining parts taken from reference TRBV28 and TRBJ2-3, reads DVKVTQSSRYLVKRTGEKVFLECVQDMDHENMFWYRQDPGLGLRLIYFSYDVKMKEKGDIPEGYSVSREKKERFSLILESASTNQTSMYLCASSGGSTDTQYFGPGTRLTVL.

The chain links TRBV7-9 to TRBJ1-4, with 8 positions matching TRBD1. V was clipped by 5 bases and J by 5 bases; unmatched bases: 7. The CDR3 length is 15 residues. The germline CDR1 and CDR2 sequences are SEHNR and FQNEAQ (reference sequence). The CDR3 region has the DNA TGTGCCAGCAGCCCATGGACAGGGAAAAATGAAAAACTGTTTTTT. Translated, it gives CASSPWTGKNEKLFF.

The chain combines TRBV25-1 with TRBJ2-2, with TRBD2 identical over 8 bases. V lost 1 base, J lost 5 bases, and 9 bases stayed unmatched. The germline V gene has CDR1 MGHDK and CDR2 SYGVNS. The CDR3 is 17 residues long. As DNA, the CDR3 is TGTGCCAGCAGTGAATGGGAGGCAGCGGGAGAAACCGGGGAGCTGTTTTTT. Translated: CASSEWEAAGETGELFF.

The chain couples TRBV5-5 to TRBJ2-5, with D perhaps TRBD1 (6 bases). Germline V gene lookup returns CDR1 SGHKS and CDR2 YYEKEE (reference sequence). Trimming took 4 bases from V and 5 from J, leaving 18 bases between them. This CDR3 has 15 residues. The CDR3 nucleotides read TGTGCCAGCAGCGCACAACAGGGTTTTGGCGAGACCCAGTACTTC. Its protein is CASSAQQGFGETQYF.

CDR3 residues: CASSLAGGGEQFF. For the CDR3, the DNA is TGTGCCAGTAGTCTAGCGGGGGGGGGTGAGCAGTTCTTC. This chain links TRBV19 with TRBJ2-1; 12 positions match TRBD2. This CDR3 contains 13 residues. Germline CDR1 reads LNHDA; CDR2 reads SQIVND (reference sequence). Losses at the gene ends were 5 bases for V and 9 bases for J; bases not matched to a gene: 2.

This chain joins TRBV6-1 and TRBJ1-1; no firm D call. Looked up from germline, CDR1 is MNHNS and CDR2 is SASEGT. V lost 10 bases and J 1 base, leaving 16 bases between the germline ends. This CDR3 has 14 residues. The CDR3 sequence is CAITGRPANTEAFF. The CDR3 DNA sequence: TGTGCCATAACCGGCAGGCCGGCGAACACTGAAGCTTTCTTT.

CDR3 nucleotides: TGCGCCAGCAGCCCCGGGACAGGGACGTTTAGTCGCAATCAGCCCCAGCATTTT. Encoded protein: CASSPGTGTFSRNQPQHF. This sequence joins TRBV5-1 and TRBJ1-5; TRBD1 agrees at 9 bases. Germline CDR1 is SGHRS and CDR2 is YFSETQ. The V segment lost 4 bases and the J segment 2 bases; nucleotides outside the gene matches: 13. The CDR3 length is 18 residues.